A selection of T cell receptor beta chains follows, all from one sample in a study of pediatric ulcerative colitis. Assay: immunoSEQ multiplex PCR; the TCRdb copy retains only in-frame clones and omits some. The repertoire consists of under 6,000 clones, with 80% to 90% occurring once and the leading ten covering just over 2%. The source material was blood. The receptors shown here come from a boy between 5 and 17 years old with mild ulcerative colitis. CDR3s include the opening cysteine and the closing phenylalanine or tryptophan. A D gene is named only where the DNA matches it firmly. For some rows the clone size is stated as once, few or many, or as a class when expanded; others skip it.

cdr3_length: 14
d_call: -
v_call: TRBV9
j_call: TRBJ2-7
clone_size: once
cdr3_aa: CASSFTPQGYEQYF
cdr3_nt: TGTGCCAGCAGCTTTACCCCTCAGGGTTACGAGCAGTACTTC

cdr3_length: 15
d_call: -
v_call: TRBV28
j_call: TRBJ1-5
clone_size: -
cdr3_aa: CASSLQPGSNQPQHF
cdr3_nt: TGTGCCAGCAGTCTCCAACCCGGGTCTAATCAGCCCCAGCATTTT

cdr3_length: 15
d_call: -
v_call: TRBV4-2
j_call: TRBJ1-5
clone_size: few
cdr3_aa: CASSQDPQGNQPQHF
cdr3_nt: TGTGCCAGCAGCCAAGATCCGCAGGGGAATCAGCCCCAGCATTTT

cdr3_length: 19
d_call: TRBD2
v_call: TRBV4-2
j_call: TRBJ2-7
clone_size: -
cdr3_aa: CASSLSSTSGSARSYEQYF
cdr3_nt: TGTGCCAGCAGCCTCTCGTCGACTAGCGGGAGTGCAAGGTCCTACGAGCAGTACTTC

cdr3_length: 13
d_call: -
v_call: TRBV5-1
j_call: TRBJ1-2
clone_size: -
cdr3_aa: CASSLGANYGYTF
cdr3_nt: TGCGCCAGCAGCTTGGGGGCTAACTATGGCTACACCTTC

cdr3_length: 12
d_call: -
v_call: TRBV27
j_call: TRBJ2-1
clone_size: -
cdr3_aa: CASRTGGYEQFF
cdr3_nt: TGTGCCAGCAGGACGGGCGGTTATGAGCAGTTCTTC

cdr3_length: 15
d_call: -
v_call: TRBV2
j_call: TRBJ2-3
clone_size: -
cdr3_aa: CASRITSSHTDTQYF
cdr3_nt: TGTGCCAGCAGGATTACATCGAGTCACACAGATACGCAGTATTTT

cdr3_length: 15
d_call: -
v_call: TRBV11-2
j_call: TRBJ2-7
clone_size: -
cdr3_aa: CASSSLQESPYEQYF
cdr3_nt: TGTGCCAGCAGCTCACTCCAGGAGTCCCCCTACGAGCAGTACTTC

cdr3_length: 16
d_call: -
v_call: TRBV6-5
j_call: TRBJ2-7
clone_size: -
cdr3_aa: CASSLKTGPVSYEQYF
cdr3_nt: TGTGCCAGCAGTTTAAAGACAGGCCCCGTCTCCTACGAGCAGTACTTC

cdr3_length: 15
d_call: TRBD2
v_call: TRBV2
j_call: TRBJ2-2
clone_size: once
cdr3_aa: CASSGTSGNTGELFF
cdr3_nt: TGTGCCAGCAGCGGGACTAGCGGAAACACCGGGGAGCTGTTTTTT

cdr3_length: 14
d_call: -
v_call: TRBV7-9
j_call: TRBJ2-1
clone_size: -
cdr3_aa: CASSRHGQPNEQFF
cdr3_nt: TGTGCCAGCAGCCGACACGGACAGCCGAATGAGCAGTTCTTC

cdr3_length: 12
d_call: -
v_call: TRBV2
j_call: TRBJ2-1
clone_size: -
cdr3_aa: CATDGPYNEQFF
cdr3_nt: TGTGCCACCGATGGACCCTACAATGAGCAGTTCTTC

cdr3_length: 16
d_call: TRBD2
v_call: TRBV10-3
j_call: TRBJ2-7
clone_size: -
cdr3_aa: CAISDRRGLAGYEQYF
cdr3_nt: TGTGCCATCAGTGATAGGCGGGGACTAGCAGGGTACGAGCAGTACTTC

cdr3_length: 16
d_call: -
v_call: TRBV9
j_call: TRBJ2-1
clone_size: -
cdr3_aa: CASSVVQGSSYNEQFF
cdr3_nt: TGTGCCAGCAGCGTAGTCCAGGGGAGCTCCTACAATGAGCAGTTCTTC

cdr3_length: 14
d_call: -
v_call: TRBV27
j_call: TRBJ1-5
clone_size: -
cdr3_aa: CASSPDGGRQPQHF
cdr3_nt: TGTGCCAGCAGTCCCGACGGAGGAAGACAGCCCCAGCATTTT

cdr3_length: 16
d_call: -
v_call: TRBV9
j_call: TRBJ1-4
clone_size: -
cdr3_aa: CASSVGGDMTNEKLFF
cdr3_nt: TGTGCCAGCAGCGTAGGGGGGGATATGACTAATGAAAAACTGTTTTTT

cdr3_length: 12
d_call: -
v_call: TRBV5-5
j_call: TRBJ1-5
clone_size: once
cdr3_aa: CASSLGNQPQHF
cdr3_nt: TGTGCCAGCAGCTTGGGTAATCAGCCCCAGCATTTT

cdr3_length: 11
d_call: -
v_call: TRBV28
j_call: TRBJ2-7
clone_size: once
cdr3_aa: CASSLFGEQYF
cdr3_nt: TGTGCCAGCAGTTTATTCGGCGAGCAGTACTTC

cdr3_length: 11
d_call: -
v_call: TRBV7-9
j_call: TRBJ1-1
clone_size: -
cdr3_aa: CASGASFEAFF
cdr3_nt: TGTGCCAGCGGAGCTTCTTTTGAAGCTTTCTTT

cdr3_length: 12
d_call: -
v_call: TRBV30
j_call: TRBJ2-5
clone_size: -
cdr3_aa: CAWSVAEETQYF
cdr3_nt: TGTGCCTGGAGTGTAGCTGAGGAGACCCAGTACTTC

cdr3_length: 11
d_call: -
v_call: TRBV28
j_call: TRBJ1-1
clone_size: -
cdr3_aa: CASGFPAGAFF
cdr3_nt: TGTGCCAGCGGTTTTCCAGCAGGGGCTTTCTTT

cdr3_length: 11
d_call: -
v_call: TRBV28
j_call: TRBJ2-7
clone_size: -
cdr3_aa: CASSLLYEQYF
cdr3_nt: TGTGCCAGCAGCCTACTATACGAGCAGTACTTC

cdr3_length: 16
d_call: TRBD1
v_call: TRBV12-5
j_call: TRBJ2-3
clone_size: -
cdr3_aa: CASGLRGQASTDTQYF
cdr3_nt: TGTGCTAGTGGTTTGAGGGGACAGGCAAGCACAGATACGCAGTATTTT

cdr3_length: 16
d_call: TRBD1
v_call: TRBV19
j_call: TRBJ1-2
clone_size: -
cdr3_aa: CASSIQGATAYYGYTF
cdr3_nt: TGTGCCAGTAGTATACAGGGGGCGACCGCATACTATGGCTACACCTTC

cdr3_length: 15
d_call: TRBD2
v_call: TRBV6-4
j_call: TRBJ2-2
clone_size: few
cdr3_aa: CASSDTSANTGELFF
cdr3_nt: TGTGCCAGCAGTGACACTAGCGCGAACACCGGGGAGCTGTTTTTT

cdr3_length: 16
d_call: TRBD2
v_call: TRBV10-3
j_call: TRBJ2-1
clone_size: -
cdr3_aa: CAISGLAGGPFNEQFF
cdr3_nt: TGTGCCATCAGCGGACTAGCGGGAGGCCCGTTCAATGAGCAGTTCTTC

cdr3_length: 15
d_call: TRBD2
v_call: TRBV7-7
j_call: TRBJ2-1
clone_size: -
cdr3_aa: CASSLATSGHYEQFF
cdr3_nt: TGTGCTAGCAGCTTGGCGACTAGCGGGCATTATGAGCAGTTCTTC

cdr3_length: 15
d_call: TRBD2
v_call: TRBV6-4
j_call: TRBJ2-2
clone_size: -
cdr3_aa: CASSTSGLNTGELFF
cdr3_nt: TGTGCCAGCAGTACTAGCGGATTGAACACCGGGGAGCTGTTTTTT

cdr3_length: 13
d_call: -
v_call: TRBV19
j_call: TRBJ1-1
clone_size: -
cdr3_aa: CASSIWSNTEAFF
cdr3_nt: TGTGCCAGTAGTATATGGAGCAACACTGAAGCTTTCTTT

cdr3_length: 13
d_call: -
v_call: TRBV30
j_call: TRBJ2-7
clone_size: -
cdr3_aa: CAWSVTFSYEQYF
cdr3_nt: TGTGCCTGGAGTGTCACGTTCTCCTACGAGCAGTACTTC

cdr3_length: 15
d_call: TRBD1
v_call: TRBV5-1
j_call: TRBJ1-4
clone_size: -
cdr3_aa: CASSTAGDRAEKLFF
cdr3_nt: TGCGCCAGCAGCACGGCCGGCGACAGGGCTGAAAAACTGTTTTTT

cdr3_length: 12
d_call: -
v_call: TRBV10-3
j_call: TRBJ2-3
clone_size: -
cdr3_aa: CAISVGTDTQYF
cdr3_nt: TGTGCCATCAGTGTTGGCACAGATACGCAGTATTTT

cdr3_length: 11
d_call: -
v_call: TRBV30
j_call: TRBJ2-3
clone_size: -
cdr3_aa: CAWSVTDTQYF
cdr3_nt: TGTGCCTGGAGTGTTACAGATACGCAGTATTTT

cdr3_length: 14
d_call: -
v_call: TRBV5-6
j_call: TRBJ2-7
clone_size: -
cdr3_aa: CASSLLASSYEQYF
cdr3_nt: TGTGCCAGCAGCTTACTAGCTTCCAGCTACGAGCAGTACTTC

cdr3_length: 13
d_call: TRBD2
v_call: TRBV7-9
j_call: TRBJ2-7
clone_size: -
cdr3_aa: CASSAVAGGEQYF
cdr3_nt: TGTGCCAGCAGCGCGGTAGCGGGAGGCGAGCAGTACTTC

cdr3_length: 16
d_call: -
v_call: TRBV9
j_call: TRBJ1-2
clone_size: -
cdr3_aa: CASSFTPDGANYGYTF
cdr3_nt: TGTGCCAGCAGCTTCACCCCGGACGGAGCTAACTATGGCTACACCTTC

cdr3_length: 17
d_call: -
v_call: TRBV4-2
j_call: TRBJ2-7
clone_size: -
cdr3_aa: CASSRVWDGGPIYEQYF
cdr3_nt: TGTGCCAGCAGCCGAGTATGGGACGGAGGGCCGATCTACGAGCAGTACTTC

cdr3_length: 16
d_call: -
v_call: TRBV9
j_call: TRBJ1-6
clone_size: -
cdr3_aa: CASSAGGGSYNSPLHF
cdr3_nt: TGTGCCAGCAGCGCGGGGGGAGGGTCCTATAATTCACCCCTCCACTTT

cdr3_length: 16
d_call: TRBD1
v_call: TRBV15
j_call: TRBJ2-7
clone_size: -
cdr3_aa: CATSRVFGTGVYEQYF
cdr3_nt: TGTGCCACCAGCAGAGTTTTTGGGACAGGGGTATACGAGCAGTACTTC

cdr3_length: 18
d_call: TRBD2
v_call: TRBV9
j_call: TRBJ2-4
clone_size: once
cdr3_aa: CASSPRAGVARDKNIQYF
cdr3_nt: TGTGCCAGCAGTCCCAGGGCGGGGGTTGCGCGGGATAAAAACATTCAGTACTTC

cdr3_length: 11
d_call: -
v_call: TRBV30
j_call: TRBJ1-2
clone_size: -
cdr3_aa: CAWRAGYGYTF
cdr3_nt: TGTGCCTGGAGAGCGGGTTATGGCTACACCTTC

cdr3_length: 13
d_call: -
v_call: TRBV7-3
j_call: TRBJ1-1
clone_size: -
cdr3_aa: CASSPESNTEAFF
cdr3_nt: TGTGCCAGCAGCCCCGAGTCGAACACTGAAGCTTTCTTT

cdr3_length: 15
d_call: -
v_call: TRBV28
j_call: TRBJ1-3
clone_size: -
cdr3_aa: CASSALRRTGNTIYF
cdr3_nt: TGTGCCAGCAGTGCCCTTCGTCGGACTGGAAACACCATATATTTT

cdr3_length: 15
d_call: TRBD1
v_call: TRBV27
j_call: TRBJ2-1
clone_size: -
cdr3_aa: CASSSNRGYYNEQFF
cdr3_nt: TGTGCCAGCAGCTCCAACAGGGGGTACTACAATGAGCAGTTCTTC

cdr3_length: 11
d_call: -
v_call: TRBV10-3
j_call: TRBJ1-1
clone_size: few
cdr3_aa: CAISQDTEAFF
cdr3_nt: TGTGCCATCAGCCAGGACACTGAAGCTTTCTTT

cdr3_length: 15
d_call: TRBD1
v_call: TRBV4-1
j_call: TRBJ1-5
clone_size: once
cdr3_aa: CASSQDRGAGQPQHF
cdr3_nt: TGCGCCAGCAGCCAAGACAGGGGGGCCGGGCAGCCCCAGCATTTT

cdr3_length: 14
d_call: TRBD1
v_call: TRBV29-1
j_call: TRBJ2-5
clone_size: -
cdr3_aa: CSVGTGGHEETQYF
cdr3_nt: TGCAGCGTTGGGACAGGGGGCCACGAAGAGACCCAGTACTTC

cdr3_length: 16
d_call: -
v_call: TRBV11-2
j_call: TRBJ1-2
clone_size: once
cdr3_aa: CASSLGAGGADYGYTF
cdr3_nt: TGTGCCAGCAGCTTAGGGGCGGGGGGCGCAGACTATGGCTACACCTTC

cdr3_length: 13
d_call: TRBD1
v_call: TRBV15
j_call: TRBJ2-3
clone_size: -
cdr3_aa: CATSGTVTDTQYF
cdr3_nt: TGTGCCACCAGTGGGACAGTAACAGATACGCAGTATTTT

cdr3_length: 15
d_call: -
v_call: TRBV5-8
j_call: TRBJ2-1
clone_size: -
cdr3_aa: CASSAPGLKGNEQFF
cdr3_nt: TGTGCCAGCAGCGCCCCGGGACTCAAGGGCAATGAGCAGTTCTTC

cdr3_length: 16
d_call: -
v_call: TRBV28
j_call: TRBJ1-1
clone_size: -
cdr3_aa: CASSPQTGAMNTEAFF
cdr3_nt: TGTGCCAGCAGCCCTCAGACAGGCGCGATGAACACTGAAGCTTTCTTT

cdr3_length: 13
d_call: TRBD2
v_call: TRBV30
j_call: TRBJ2-7
clone_size: -
cdr3_aa: CACWWREGYEQYF
cdr3_nt: TGTGCCTGCTGGTGGCGGGAGGGATACGAGCAGTACTTC